These 27 T cell receptor beta chains were sequenced from one sample in a study of cytomegalovirus exposure and HLA in healthy donors. Primers included in the PCR were 60 Vbeta and 13 Jbeta primers. Clones were read by immunoSEQ multiplex PCR, and TCRdb kept only the in-frame ones, dropping some. The repertoire has tens of thousands of clones, approximately 60% of them found once; the top ten carry around 5.5%. Material: PBMCs. These receptors all stem from a woman aged 30 to 39 in good health and CMV-seropositive.

The chain recombines TRBV19 with TRBJ1-2; D is perhaps TRBD1 (5 bases). From germline, CDR1 is LNHDA and CDR2 SQIVND (reference sequence). This CDR3 has 14 amino acids. Trimming took off 6 bases at V and 0 bases at J, with 11 bases between the two ends. The CDR3 DNA follows: TGTGCCAGTAGCAGAGACAGCCCTAACTATGGCTACACCTTC. As protein: CASSRDSPNYGYTF.

As regards this clone: One end of the junction fails to match germline, which may point to a read error. The chain carries TRBV7-9 and TRBJ1-2; TRBD1 agrees at 7 bases. This CDR3 has 15 residues. Per germline, CDR1 SEHNR and CDR2 FQNEAQ (reference sequence). The CDR3 DNA reads as TGTTCCAGCAGCCCCAAAGGACAGGTTAACTATGGCTACACCTTC. This encodes CSSSPKGQVNYGYTF.

This clone was seen more than once but under ten times. The germline gene is not matched at one end of the junction; a read error may be the cause. CDR3 residues: CASGLEGGDDPYEQYF. CDR3 in DNA: TGTGCTAGTGGGTTGGAGGGCGGGGACGACCCCTACGAGCAGTACTTC. The chain recombines TRBV12-5 with TRBJ2-7; a possible D gene is TRBD2 (6 bases). The CDR3 is 16 residues long. Germline CDR1 and CDR2: LGHNT and FRNRAP.

A single count supports this clone. This chain links TRBV18 with TRBJ1-1; D is uncertain. Germline loops: CDR1 KGHSH, CDR2 LQKENI. V shed 3 bases and J shed 4 bases, with 12 bases lying between them. This CDR3 contains 14 residues. The CDR3: CASSPSSRGTEAFF. The CDR3 region has the DNA TGTGCCAGCTCACCTTCATCCCGGGGCACTGAAGCTTTCTTT. Complete variable domain (other parts from reference TRBV18 and TRBJ1-1): NAGVMQNPRHLVRRRGQEARLRCSPMKGHSHVYWYRQLPEEGLKFMVYLQKENIIDESGMPKERFSAEFPKEGPSILRIQQVVRGDSAAYFCASSPSSRGTEAFFGQGTRLTVV.

This clone appeared a single time. An end of the junction does not agree with germline; a read error may underlie this. The chain links TRBV2 to TRBJ1-4; possibly TRBD1 for D (5 bases). Germline lookup yields CDR1 SNHLY and CDR2 FYNNEI. The CDR3 sequence is 14 residues long. The CDR3, as DNA: TGTGCCAGCAGGGCGGGACGGCTCAATGAAAAACTGGTTTTT. Translation: CASRAGRLNEKLVF.

The V gene is TRBV19, the J gene TRBJ1-5, with D perhaps matching TRBD1 (6 bases). Germline CDR1 and CDR2: LNHDA and SQIVND (reference sequence). The CDR3 sequence is 18 residues long. Trimming left V 5 bases short and J 0 bases short, with 20 bases between. CDR3 loop: CASSPRTVARYSNQPQHF. CDR3 DNA: TGTGCCAGTAGTCCCCGGACAGTTGCCCGCTATAGCAATCAGCCCCAGCATTTT.

The gene calls are TRBV19 and TRBJ1-2; no definite D call. Trimming cost V 6 bases and J 8 bases, with 16 bases left between them. CDR3 size: 13 residues. Germline CDR1 reads LNHDA; CDR2 reads SQIVND (reference sequence). The CDR3 DNA is TGTGCCAGTAGATCTAATGGAGGGCAGGGCTACACCTTC. Translating it yields CASRSNGGQGYTF.

V is TRBV6-6 and J is TRBJ1-4; D is undetermined. V was clipped by 2 bases and J by 1 base, with 5 bases between them. From germline, CDR1 is MNHNY and CDR2 SVGAGI (reference sequence). The length of the CDR3 is 14 residues. The CDR3 sequence: CASSYRGTNEKLFF. The DNA for the CDR3 is TGTGCCAGCAGTTACCGGGGAACTAATGAAAAACTGTTTTTT.

This clone came up a few times. The chain carries TRBV5-1 and TRBJ1-4, with 7 nucleotides matching TRBD1. The CDR3 consists of 15 residues. Germline CDR1 SGHRS, CDR2 YFSETQ. Trimming cost V 4 bases and J 7 bases; bases outside gene matches: 10. CDR3 protein: CASSEAEGAREKLFF. For the CDR3, the DNA is TGCGCCAGCAGCGAGGCGGAGGGGGCGCGTGAAAAACTGTTTTTT.

This chain links TRBV29-1 with TRBJ1-1, with TRBD1 as a possible D gene (6 bases). The CDR3 is 12 amino acids. Per the germline V gene, CDR1 is SQVTM and CDR2 is ANQGSEA. Trimming pared 7 bases from V and 1 base from J, leaving 10 bases between. The CDR3 loop is CSARTENTEAFF. In nucleotides, the CDR3 is TGCAGCGCTAGGACAGAGAACACTGAAGCTTTCTTT.

In this sample, this clone turned up a few times. This chain uses TRBV7-8 with TRBJ2-7; D unresolved. The CDR3 is made up of 14 amino acids. Germline CDR1 and CDR2: SGHVS and FQNEAQ. V shed 1 base and J shed 5 bases, with 12 bases lying between them. In DNA form, the CDR3 reads TGTGCCAGCAGCTTAGAGTTTTGGCAGAACGAGCAGTACTTC. Translating gives CASSLEFWQNEQYF.

This sequence joins TRBV25-1 and TRBJ2-7; 8 bases line up with TRBD1. V gave up 5 bases and J gave up 6 bases; unmatched junction bases: 15. Germline V gene sequence: CDR1 MGHDK, CDR2 SYGVNS. This CDR3 comprises 16 residues. CDR3 in DNA: TGTGCCAGCAGTCCATCCAGGGGGCGATTATCAGGCGAGCAGTACTTC. This sequence encodes CASSPSRGRLSGEQYF.

This clone was seen a handful of times. The rearrangement links TRBV6-5 to TRBJ1-5; no firm D call. In germline, CDR1 is MNHEY, CDR2 SVGAGI. The V and J ends lost 4 bases and 3 bases respectively, with 7 bases between them. This CDR3 is 13 amino acids long. The CDR3 DNA follows: TGTGCCAGCAGTTTGACTAACAATCAGCCCCAGCATTTT. Protein product: CASSLTNNQPQHF.

The rearrangement uses TRBV5-1 and TRBJ2-1; tentatively, D is TRBD1 (5 bases). The germline gives CDR1 SGHRS, CDR2 YFSETQ. The CDR3 extends over 13 amino acids. V lost 0 bases to trimming and J lost 8 bases, with 9 bases between them. The CDR3 reads CASSLGTPYEQFF. CDR3 sequence (DNA): TGCGCCAGCAGCTTGGGGACACCGTATGAGCAGTTCTTC.

In this sample, this clone turned up a few times. CDR3 protein: CASSSGTVRVTEAFF. The DNA of the CDR3 is TGTGCCAGCAGTTCCGGGACAGTAAGGGTCACTGAAGCTTTCTTT. The chain joins TRBV5-5 to TRBJ1-1; TRBD1 agrees at 7 bases. The germline gives CDR1 SGHKS, CDR2 YYEKEE (reference sequence). Germline trimming cut 5 bases from V and 4 bases from J; bases unmatched to any gene: 11. CDR3 length: 15 residues.

The chain employs TRBV9 and TRBJ1-4; D gene unclear. Looked up from germline, CDR1 is SGDLS and CDR2 is YYNGEE. The CDR3 extends over 14 amino acids. V lost 0 bases and J 5 bases, leaving 8 bases between the germline ends. The chain's CDR3 is CASSVGAENEKLFF. CDR3 sequence (DNA): TGTGCCAGCAGCGTAGGGGCTGAAAATGAAAAACTGTTTTTT.

The rearrangement links TRBV5-1 to TRBJ1-1, with 8 bases that match TRBD1. CDR1 and CDR2 (germline): SGHRS, YFSETQ. This CDR3 has 14 amino acids. The ends lost 3 bases at V and 6 bases at J; junction bases unmatched: 7. CDR3 sequence reads: CASSSQGDVAEAFF. CDR3 coding DNA: TGCGCCAGCAGCTCACAGGGGGATGTAGCTGAAGCTTTCTTT.

This chain connects TRBV5-1 to TRBJ2-3, with D possibly TRBD2 on 5 matching bases. Germline V gives CDR1 SGHRS, CDR2 YFSETQ. V shed 2 bases and J shed 0 bases, with 10 bases lying between them. This CDR3 has 15 amino acids. CDR3 loop: CASSFGRESTDTQYF. For the CDR3, the DNA is TGCGCCAGCAGCTTTGGTCGGGAAAGCACAGATACGCAGTATTTT.

Only a few counts were recorded for this clone. The chain employs TRBV5-8 and TRBJ2-3; D perhaps matches TRBD1 (7 bases). This CDR3 is 17 amino acids long. The germline CDR1 and CDR2 sequences are SGHTS and YDEGEE. Trimming shortened V by 0 bases and J by 2 bases, and 16 bases separated the two germline ends. CDR3: CASSLGAGGPYTDTQYF. The CDR3 DNA follows: TGTGCCAGCAGCTTGGGGGCAGGGGGGCCCTACACAGATACGCAGTATTTT. The variable domain in full, with the rest retrieved from reference TRBV5-8 and TRBJ2-3, is EAGVTQSPTHLIKTRGQQATLRCSPISGHTSVYWYQQALGLGLQFLLWYDEGEERNRGNFPPRFSGRQFPNYSSELNVNALELEDSALYLCASSLGAGGPYTDTQYFGPGTRLTVL.

The chain links TRBV27 to TRBJ1-4; no definite D call. The CDR3 length is 13 residues. The V gene's germline CDR1 is MNHEY and CDR2 SMNVEV (reference sequence). V was cut by 5 bases and J by 14 bases, with 18 bases left in between. CDR3 in DNA: TGTGCCAGCAGTACGCGCGCAAAAGCGGGCCTGTTTTTT. It is translated as CASSTRAKAGLFF.

This sequence joins TRBV5-4 and TRBJ1-2, with TRBD1 matching over 7 bases. The CDR3 is 14 amino acids. CDR1 SGHNT and CDR2 YYREEE come from the germline V gene (reference sequence). J was trimmed by 6 bases and V by 3 bases; bases with no gene match: 8. CDR3 sequence (DNA): TGTGCCAGCAGCTATTCCGGGACAGCTAATGGCTACACCTTC. Encoded protein: CASSYSGTANGYTF.

The CDR3 reads CASSQGLAGGPVDTQYF. In nucleotides, the CDR3 is TGCGCCAGCAGCCAGGGACTAGCGGGGGGGCCGGTAGATACGCAGTATTTT. This sequence joins TRBV5-1 and TRBJ2-3, with 16 nucleotides matching TRBD2. The CDR3 covers 17 residues. J was trimmed by 5 bases and V by 4 bases; bases with no gene match: 7. The V gene's germline CDR1 is SGHRS and CDR2 YFSETQ. The whole variable domain, filled in from reference TRBV5-1 and TRBJ2-3, reads KAGVTQTPRYLIKTRGQQVTLSCSPISGHRSVSWYQQTPGQGLQFLFEYFSETQRNKGNFPGRFSGRQFSNSRSEMNVSTLELGDSALYLCASSQGLAGGPVDTQYFGPGTRLTVL.

This clone was detected only once. A read error may produce the germline difference seen at one junction end. V gene TRBV6-5 combines with J gene TRBJ1-2, with TRBD1 matching 8 bases. The germline CDR1 and CDR2 sequences are MNHEY and SVGAGI. The CDR3 consists of 12 residues. CDR3 sequence: CASRTGNYGYPF. CDR3 coding DNA: TGTGCCAGCCGGACAGGGAACTATGGCTACCCCTTC.

CDR3 in DNA: TGCGCCAGCAGCCAAGAAGGGACTGGTTTGGGGGACCAGTACTTC. It encodes CASSQEGTGLGDQYF. The chain carries TRBV4-1 and TRBJ2-5; a weak D match, TRBD2 (6 bases). Trimming stripped 0 bases from V and 10 bases from J, with 18 bases between. In germline, CDR1 is MGHRA, CDR2 YSYEKL. The CDR3 spans 15 residues.

This clone was counted a few times. The chain couples TRBV7-9 to TRBJ1-1; TRBD1 agrees at 8 bases. There are 14 residues in the CDR3. CDR1 and CDR2 (germline): SEHNR, FQNEAQ (reference sequence). Losses at the gene ends were 5 bases for V and 5 bases for J; bases not matched to a gene: 7. Here the CDR3 reads CASSDWTGRTEAFF. The CDR3 DNA reads TGTGCCAGCAGCGACTGGACAGGGCGGACTGAAGCTTTCTTT.

V gene TRBV2 combines with J gene TRBJ1-1; TRBD1 aligns across 10 bases. CDR3 length: 16 residues. In germline, CDR1 is SNHLY, CDR2 FYNNEI. The junction had 7 bases not matched to a gene; V was cut back by 4 bases and J by 2 bases. The CDR3 nucleotides are TGTGCCAGCAGTGGACGGACAGGGGGGATTAACACTGAAGCTTTCTTT. Residues: CASSGRTGGINTEAFF.

The rearrangement uses TRBV6-1 and TRBJ1-5, with D possibly matching TRBD1 (5 bases). V lost 7 bases and J 2 bases, leaving 15 bases between the germline ends. Germline V gene data show CDR1 as MNHNS and CDR2 as SASEGT. The length of the CDR3 is 15 residues. The CDR3 protein is CASTGGGAGNQPQHF. In DNA form, the CDR3 reads TGTGCCAGCACTGGGGGAGGAGCTGGCAATCAGCCCCAGCATTTT.